This T cell receptor (beta chain) came from a study of OX40 agonist ivuxolimab in advanced cancers. Overall study context: Those treated in dose escalation had hepatocellular carcinoma, melanoma, renal cell cancer or head and neck cancer. With a range of roughly 20 to 80, age averaged roughly 60 years, and roughly 80% were male.

This clone is a singleton in its sample. The antigen is undetermined. Trimming pared 7 bases from V and 7 bases from J, leaving 13 bases between. From germline, CDR1 is MNHNS and CDR2 SASEGT. The CDR3 runs to 13 residues. The protocol was immunoSEQ multiplex PCR, while the TCRdb copy is restricted to in-frame clones and leaves out a portion. Altogether tens of thousands of clones are present, approximately 89% being singletons, with the ten largest covering 26%. Study-level points and caveats: More expanded clones were found, on average, in CD8+ than in CD4+ T cells.

The receptor was derived from an adult with an advanced solid tumor such as melanoma, head and neck, liver or kidney cancer. The sample in question was CD4+ or CD8+ T cells sorted from blood, obtained in a trial of the OX40 agonist ivuxolimab. The chain employs TRBV6-1 and TRBJ1-4; a possible D gene is TRBD1 (6 bases). The CDR3 DNA is TGTGCCAGCATGATGACAGGAGGTGAAAAACTGTTTTTT. Protein: CASMMTGGEKLFF.